The 12 T cell receptor beta chains listed next were all sequenced from one sample in a study of prognosis after radiotherapy for stage I lung cancer. TCR beta CDR3 amplification from genomic DNA was performed by two-round multiplex PCR. The authors ran first-round PCR with primers specific to each TRBV and TRBJ gene. Each CDR3 protein gets one entry after TCRdb re-called the multiplex PCR reads with MiXCR. Among nearly 25,000 distinct CDR3 sequences, 35% to 40% were seen once, and the ten largest hold 60% to 65%. Material: PBMCs, obtained before or after stereotactic body radiation therapy (not recorded which). These receptors were collected from a donor over 45 with non-small cell lung cancer.

Worth noting for this clonotype: A junction end diverges from the germline sequence, so it may reflect a read error. The chain joins TRBV6-5 to TRBJ2-1; D is possibly TRBD2 (5 bases). CDR1 and CDR2 from the germline V gene are MNHEY and SVGAGI. The CDR3 has 15 residues. CDR3 region: CAGSSPQRNYNEQFF. The CDR3 DNA follows: TGTGCCGGCAGTTCTCCCCAGCGGAACTACAATGAGCAGTTCTTC.

Remarks on this clonotype: A much larger clonotype is one base distant, so this may be a read error. The chain links TRBV5-1 to TRBJ2-5; 8 bases align to TRBD2. This CDR3 is 19 amino acids long. Trimming cost V 0 bases and J 5 bases; bases outside gene matches: 18. Germline V lookup: CDR1 SGHRS, CDR2 YFSETQ. CDR3 residues: CASSLAGTRGSPKRETQYF. The CDR3 DNA sequence: TGCGCCAGCAGCTTGGCCGGGACTAGAGGGAGTCCTAAAAGGGAGACCCAGTACTTC.

The table lists this clonotype with a count of one. Possible read error: a much larger clone is one base away. The rearrangement uses TRBV11-3 and TRBJ2-3; 7 nucleotides agree with TRBD2. The V gene's germline CDR1 is SGHNT and CDR2 YENEEA. This CDR3 comprises 21 residues. CDR3 region: CATSVTRYFSEREQSTDTQYF. In nucleotides, the CDR3 is TGTGCCACCAGCGTGACACGATACTTCTCTGAGCGGGAACAAAGCACAGATACGCAGTATTTT. Combining the CDR3 with reference TRBV11-3 and TRBJ2-3 gives the whole variable domain EAGVVQSPRYKIIEKKQPVAFWCNPISGHNTLYWYLQNLGQGPELLIRYENEEAVDDSQLPKDRFSAERLKGVDSTLKIQPAELGDSAVYLCATSVTRYFSEREQSTDTQYFGPGTRLTVL.

The gene calls are TRBV5-6 and TRBJ2-5; D gene uncertain. Germline assignment: CDR1 SGHDT and CDR2 YYEEEE. The ends were cut back, 4 bases at V and 5 bases at J, with 15 bases in the middle. The CDR3 consists of 14 residues. The CDR3 region has the DNA TGTGCCAGCAGCCCTGGTCCCCTTGTCGAGACCCAGTACTTC. It specifies CASSPGPLVETQYF.

The rearrangement joins TRBV5-6 to TRBJ2-7; D tentatively reads TRBD1 or TRBD2 (5 bases each). CDR1 and CDR2 from the germline V gene are SGHDT and YYEEEE. Trimming removed 0 bases at V and 10 bases at J, with 14 bases between. The CDR3 length is 13 residues. The CDR3 spells CASSLGGTPVQYF. The CDR3 DNA is TGTGCCAGCAGCTTGGGGGGGACGCCGGTTCAGTACTTC. The full variable domain, with the rest looked up from reference TRBV5-6 and TRBJ2-7, is DAGVTQSPTHLIKTRGQQVTLRCSPKSGHDTVSWYQQALGQGPQFIFQYYEEEERQRGNFPDRFSGHQFPNYSSELNVNALLLGDSALYLCASSLGGTPVQYFGPGTRLTVT.

Ten or more counts support this clonotype. The genes are TRBV19 and TRBJ2-1; 10 nucleotides align to TRBD2. Germline CDR1 LNHDA, CDR2 SQIVND (reference sequence). The CDR3 has 16 residues. The ends lost 5 bases at V and 8 bases at J; junction bases unmatched: 12. The CDR3 DNA reads TGTGCCAGTAGTCTTGGGTCCCTAGCGGGAGATTATGAGCAGTTCTTC. Translated: CASSLGSLAGDYEQFF.

This clonotype was detected ten times or more. V usage is TRBV2 and J usage is TRBJ2-3; D ambiguous. Germline CDR1 is SNHLY and CDR2 is FYNNEI. This CDR3 is built from 12 residues. Trimming left V 8 bases short and J 0 bases short, with 6 bases between. CDR3 DNA sequence: TGTGCCAGCGGTTATAGCACAGATACGCAGTATTTT. Its translation is CASGYSTDTQYF.

In its sample, this clonotype was seen many times. The V gene is TRBV4-2, the J gene TRBJ1-2; D call uncertain. V lost 0 bases to trimming and J lost 2 bases, with 10 bases between them. CDR1 and CDR2 (germline): LGHNA, YNFKEQ. This CDR3 is 15 amino acids long. CDR3 amino acids: CASSQDPVENYGYTF. In DNA form, the CDR3 reads TGTGCCAGCAGCCAAGACCCGGTGGAAAACTATGGCTACACCTTC.

This clonotype has a count of ten or more. The chain joins TRBV4-2 to TRBJ2-1; 8 bases line up with TRBD2. Per the germline V gene, CDR1 is LGHNA and CDR2 is YNFKEQ. CDR3 length equals 16 residues. V shed 4 bases and J 0 bases; nucleotides not matched to a gene: 5. DNA for the CDR3: TGTGCCAGCAGCCCCCAGGCGGGGGGCTCCTACAATGAGCAGTTCTTC. It translates to CASSPQAGGSYNEQFF.

The V call is TRBV27, the J call TRBJ2-3; D gene unclear. V gave up 2 bases and J gave up 4 bases, with 7 bases separating them. Germline V gene data show CDR1 as MNHEY and CDR2 as SMNVEV (reference sequence). The CDR3 consists of 13 residues. In nucleotides, the CDR3 is TGTGCCAGCAGTTTAAGGTTGGCAGATACGCAGTATTTT. As protein: CASSLRLADTQYF.

This clonotype has at least ten counts. The rearrangement joins TRBV18 to TRBJ1-1, with TRBD1 matching over 10 bases. The CDR3 has 16 residues. Germline V CDR1 and CDR2: KGHSH, LQKENI. J lost 0 bases, V lost 6 bases, and 7 bases had no gene match. This CDR3 reads CASSNSGTGVNTEAFF. The CDR3 DNA is TGTGCCAGCTCGAATTCCGGGACAGGGGTGAACACTGAAGCTTTCTTT.

The V and J genes are TRBV27 and TRBJ2-1, with a weak D call TRBD1 (5 bases). The CDR3 contains 13 residues. Per the germline V gene, CDR1 is MNHEY and CDR2 is SMNVEV (reference sequence). Deletions cut 5 bases from V and 14 bases from J, with 19 bases between. This CDR3 reads CASSLVDNPWKFF. CDR3 bases: TGTGCCAGCAGTCTCGTGGACAACCCCTGGAAGTTCTTC.